Listed below are T cell receptor beta chains from one sample, sequenced in a study of cytomegalovirus exposure and HLA in healthy donors. Repertoires were generated with immunoSEQ multiplex PCR, while TCRdb's copy carries only in-frame clones and drops some. Here the sample spans about 94,000 clones, 81% being singletons. The sample was PBMCs. These receptors were collected from a human donor in good health. The CDR3 runs from the conserved cysteine through the conserved F or W. Each record gives: J gene, CDR3 length, clone size, V gene, D gene, CDR3 protein, CDR3 DNA. A D gene is named only where the DNA matches it firmly. Size is stated for part of the rows, as once, few or many counts, or as a class when the clone is expanded.

>TRBJ1-2|13|NA|TRBV11-2|NA
CASSIPSNYGYTF
TGTGCCAGCAGCATCCCCTCTAACTATGGCTACACCTTC
>TRBJ1-4|15|NA|TRBV9|NA
CASSGGTSTNEKLFF
TGTGCCAGCAGCGGGGGGACATCAACTAATGAAAAACTGTTTTTT
>TRBJ1-1|15|NA|TRBV2|TRBD1
CAREGQSFLGTEAFF
TGTGCCAGAGAGGGACAGTCCTTTCTAGGTACTGAAGCTTTCTTT
>TRBJ2-2|13|NA|TRBV5-1|NA
CASSTSTVGELFF
NA
>TRBJ1-1|13|few|TRBV5-6|NA
CASSFGGNTEAFF
TGTGCCAGCAGCTTCGGGGGAAACACTGAAGCTTTCTTT
>TRBJ1-1|14|NA|TRBV4-3|NA
CASSQDGENTEAFF
TGCGCCAGCAGCCAAGATGGAGAAAACACTGAAGCTTTCTTT
>TRBJ2-1|13|medium-sized|TRBV7-9|TRBD1
CASSPGQINEQFF
TGTGCCAGCAGCCCGGGACAGATCAATGAGCAGTTCTTC
>TRBJ1-5|16|NA|TRBV5-1|NA
CASTPNRDGSNQPQHF
TGCGCCAGCACCCCCAACAGGGACGGAAGCAATCAGCCCCAGCATTTT
>TRBJ2-1|15|NA|TRBV7-2|TRBD1
CASSPSPGQGYEQFF
TGTGCCAGCAGCCCCTCTCCGGGACAGGGGTATGAGCAGTTCTTC
>TRBJ1-5|17|NA|TRBV27|TRBD1
CASSLSWTGDVKQPQHF
TGTGCCAGCAGTTTATCATGGACAGGGGACGTCAAACAGCCCCAGCATTTT
>TRBJ1-1|14|NA|TRBV5-1|NA
CASSLAAVNTEAFF
TGCGCCAGCAGCTTGGCCGCAGTAAACACTGAAGCTTTCTTT
>TRBJ2-7|13|NA|TRBV7-9|NA
CASSLAYVDEQYF
TGTGCCAGCAGCTTAGCCTACGTGGACGAGCAGTACTTC
>TRBJ2-3|15|NA|TRBV7-3|TRBD2
CASSFGTSGADTQYF
TGTGCCAGCAGCTTCGGGACTAGCGGGGCAGATACGCAGTATTTT
>TRBJ2-3|15|NA|TRBV5-8|NA
CASSLWGGRTDTQYF
TGTGCCAGCAGCCTTTGGGGCGGACGGACAGATACGCAGTATTTT
>TRBJ1-1|15|NA|TRBV5-1|NA
CASSGSRVGTTEAFF
TGCGCCAGCAGCGGTTCGAGGGTGGGAACCACTGAAGCTTTCTTT
>TRBJ2-7|17|NA|TRBV12-2|NA
CASRLAIAGGPSEEQYF
TGTGCAAGTCGCTTAGCGATAGCGGGAGGGCCGTCTGAAGAGCAGTACTTC
>TRBJ2-1|16|NA|TRBV15|TRBD1
CATSRDPGQGRHEQFF
TGTGCCACCAGCAGAGACCCGGGACAGGGGCGCCATGAGCAGTTCTTC
>TRBJ2-6|16|NA|TRBV5-1|TRBD1
CASSLGTVSGANVLTF
TGCGCCAGCAGCTTAGGGACAGTTTCTGGGGCCAACGTCCTGACTTTC
>TRBJ2-1|12|NA|TRBV6-1|NA
CASSAQGNEQFF
TGTGCCAGCAGTGCCCAGGGTAATGAGCAGTTCTTC
>TRBJ1-4|15|NA|TRBV4-2|NA
CASSPQAATNEKLFF
TGTGCCAGCAGCCCACAGGCCGCAACTAATGAAAAACTGTTTTTT
>TRBJ2-3|15|NA|TRBV5-1|TRBD1
CASSSKTGGGDTQYF
TGCGCCAGCAGCTCAAAGACAGGGGGCGGGGATACGCAGTATTTT
>TRBJ2-7|13|NA|TRBV27|NA
CASSLGHKYEQYF
TGTGCCAGCAGTTTAGGACACAAGTACGAGCAGTACTTC
>TRBJ1-3|17|NA|TRBV6-4|NA
CASSDLDPVDRVNTIYF
TGTGCCAGCAGTGACTTGGATCCGGTCGACAGAGTGAACACCATATATTTT
>TRBJ2-2|14|once|TRBV18|NA
CASSPRGGTGELFF
TGTGCCAGCTCACCACGAGGGGGCACCGGGGAGCTGTTTTTT
>TRBJ2-2|17|NA|TRBV9|TRBD2
CASSEGLALAGTGELFF
TGTGCCAGCAGCGAGGGGCTGGCGTTAGCGGGGACCGGGGAGCTGTTTTTT
>TRBJ1-6|16|once|TRBV9|TRBD1
CASSVHVTGDISPLHF
TGTGCCAGCAGCGTCCATGTGACAGGGGATATTTCACCCCTCCACTTT
>TRBJ1-1|14|NA|TRBV4-2|NA
CASSQYREGTEAFF
TGTGCCAGCAGCCAATACAGGGAGGGAACTGAAGCTTTCTTT
>TRBJ2-3|14|few|TRBV6-4|NA
CASSDAGTTDTQYF
TGTGCCAGCAGTGACGCGGGGACCACAGATACGCAGTATTTT
>TRBJ1-1|14|NA|TRBV4-3|NA
CASSQEGGGGDAFF
TGCGCCAGCAGCCAAGAGGGGGGTGGGGGGGACGCTTTCTTT
>TRBJ2-3|16|NA|TRBV9|TRBD2
CASSARGLAITDTQYF
TGTGCCAGCAGCGCCCGGGGACTAGCAATCACAGATACGCAGTATTTT
>TRBJ1-6|15|NA|TRBV5-1|NA
CASSLDIRGRSPLHF
TGCGCCAGCAGCTTGGATATCAGGGGAAGATCACCCCTCCACTTT
>TRBJ2-3|16|NA|TRBV4-1|NA
CASSQIADSGTDTQYF
TGCGCCAGCAGCCAAATTGCAGATTCAGGCACAGATACGCAGTATTTT
>TRBJ1-4|14|few|TRBV7-2|TRBD1
CASSRGGTDEKLFF
TGTGCCAGCAGCAGAGGGGGGACAGATGAAAAACTGTTTTTT
>TRBJ1-6|20|NA|TRBV18|TRBD1
CASSPKGQARGGTYNSPLHF
TGTGCCAGCTCACCGAAGGGACAGGCCCGCGGGGGAACCTATAATTCACCCCTCCACTTT
>TRBJ1-2|13|NA|TRBV13|TRBD1
CASSLGTVNGYTF
TGTGCCAGCAGCCTAGGGACAGTCAATGGCTACACCTTC
>TRBJ1-2|14|NA|TRBV2|TRBD1
CASASETGSYGYTF
TGTGCCAGCGCGTCAGAGACAGGGAGCTATGGCTACACCTTC
>TRBJ1-1|11|NA|TRBV2|NA
CASSWSTEAFF
TGTGCCAGCAGTTGGAGTACTGAAGCTTTCTTT
>TRBJ1-1|15|few|TRBV19|NA
CASSTRTPGDTEAFF
TGTGCCAGTAGTACCAGGACACCAGGGGACACTGAAGCTTTCTTT
>TRBJ2-7|15|few|TRBV27|TRBD1
CASSSPGTGAYEQYF
TGTGCCAGCAGTTCCCCCGGGACAGGGGCCTACGAGCAGTACTTC
>TRBJ2-1|12|NA|TRBV29-1|NA
CSAPQSYNEQFF
TGCAGCGCTCCCCAGTCCTACAATGAGCAGTTCTTC
>TRBJ1-6|13|NA|TRBV11-2|NA
CASSSTRDSPLHF
TGTGCCAGCAGCTCCACACGGGATTCACCCCTCCACTTT
>TRBJ2-4|14|NA|TRBV11-2|NA
CASSLVERPNIQYF
TGTGCCAGCAGCTTGGTTGAGCGCCCAAACATTCAGTACTTC
>TRBJ2-2|14|NA|TRBV7-7|NA
CASSFRESTGELFF
TGTGCTAGCAGCTTTCGGGAATCCACCGGGGAGCTGTTTTTT
>TRBJ2-3|13|NA|TRBV6-4|TRBD1
CASSDQGADTQYF
TGTGCCAGCAGTGACCAGGGGGCAGATACGCAGTATTTT